This T cell receptor (beta chain) was found in a study of T cells of healthy individuals. V shed 2 bases and J shed 6 bases, with 5 bases lying between them. The CDR3 runs to 12 residues. TCRdb reprocessed the 5' RACE reads with MiXCR, giving one entry per CDR3 protein. The table lists over 95,000 distinct CDR3 sequences, roughly a sixth of them singletons. This receptor was identified in a human donor in good health. The chain carries TRBV12-3 or TRBV12-4 and TRBJ1-5; D uncertain. CDR3 protein: CASSLMGQPQHF. Here the CDR3 DNA reads TGTGCCAGCAGTTTAATGGGTCAGCCCCAGCATTTT.